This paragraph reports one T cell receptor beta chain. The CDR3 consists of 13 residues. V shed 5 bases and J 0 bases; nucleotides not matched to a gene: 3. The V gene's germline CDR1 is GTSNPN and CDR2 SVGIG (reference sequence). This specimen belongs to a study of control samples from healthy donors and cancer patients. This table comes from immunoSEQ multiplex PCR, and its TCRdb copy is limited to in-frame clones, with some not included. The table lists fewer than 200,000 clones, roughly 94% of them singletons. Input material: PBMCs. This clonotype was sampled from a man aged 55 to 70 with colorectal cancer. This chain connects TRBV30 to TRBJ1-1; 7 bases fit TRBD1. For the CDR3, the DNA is TGTGCCTGGTCGACAGGGTTGAACACTGAAGCTTTCTTT. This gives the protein CAWSTGLNTEAFF.